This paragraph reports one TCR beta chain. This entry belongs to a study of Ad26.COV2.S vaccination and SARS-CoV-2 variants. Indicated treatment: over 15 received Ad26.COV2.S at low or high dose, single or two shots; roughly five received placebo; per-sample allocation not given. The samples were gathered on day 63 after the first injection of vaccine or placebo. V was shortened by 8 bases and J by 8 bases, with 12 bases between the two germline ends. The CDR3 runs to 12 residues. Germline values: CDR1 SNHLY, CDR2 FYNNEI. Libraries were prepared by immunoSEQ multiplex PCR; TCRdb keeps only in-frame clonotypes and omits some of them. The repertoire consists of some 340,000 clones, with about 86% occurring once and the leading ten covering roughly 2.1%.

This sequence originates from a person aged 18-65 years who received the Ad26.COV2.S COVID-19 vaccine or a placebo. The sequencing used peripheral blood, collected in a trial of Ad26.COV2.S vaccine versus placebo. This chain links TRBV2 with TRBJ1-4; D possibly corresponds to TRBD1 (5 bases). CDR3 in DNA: TGTGCCAGCGTCAGGGAGAGGGAAAAACTGTTTTTT. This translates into CASVREREKLFF.